What follows are 4 T cell receptor beta chains derived from one specimen sequenced in a study of Graves' ophthalmopathy and Graves' hyperthyroidism. RNA transcripts were the template, and TCR beta CDR3 regions were amplified from them. Second-round multiplex PCR came after first-round RT-PCR with HTBI primers. TCRdb used MiXCR to reprocess the multiplex PCR reads, holding one entry per CDR3 protein. The sample includes some 1.1 million distinct CDR3 sequences, less than 45% of them seen just once. Material for sequencing was peripheral blood or thyroid tissue (not recorded which). The origin of the receptors is an adult man with Graves' hyperthyroidism.

The gene calls are TRBV29-1 and TRBJ2-5, with 7 bases that match TRBD1. The CDR3 sequence is 13 residues long. Germline assignment: CDR1 SQVTM and CDR2 ANQGSEA. The V and J ends lost 8 bases and 1 base, in that order; junction bases with no gene match: 7. The CDR3 nucleotides are TGCAGCCAAGATCGGGACAGCCAAGAGACCCAGTACTTC. Protein product: CSQDRDSQETQYF. Full variable domain (remainder filled in from reference TRBV29-1 and TRBJ2-5): SAVISQKPSRDICQRGTSLTIQCQVDSQVTMMFWYRQQPGQSLTLIATANQGSEATYESGFVIDKFPISRPNLTFSTLTVSNMSPEDSSIYLCSQDRDSQETQYFGPGTRLLVL.

The J gene is TRBJ1-6, the V gene TRBV11-2; D ambiguous. The germline V and J ends were trimmed by 5 bases and 10 bases, with 15 bases remaining between them. The CDR3 sequence is 14 residues long. CDR1 is SGHAT, CDR2 FQNNGV, per germline. The CDR3 region has the DNA TGTGCCAGCAGCACGGAGAGCGAAGGGTCACCCCTCCACTTT. It translates to CASSTESEGSPLHF.

The chain carries TRBV28 and TRBJ1-2; a weak D match, TRBD1 (5 bases). V lost 4 bases and J 4 bases, leaving 16 bases between the germline ends. The CDR3 covers 15 residues. CDR1 is MDHEN and CDR2 is SYDVKM in the germline V gene. The CDR3 spells CASSYRQGVFYGYTF. The CDR3 coding sequence is TGTGCCAGCAGTTACCGCCAAGGGGTTTTCTATGGCTACACCTTC.

This clonotype was seen repeatedly, ten times or more. V is TRBV19 and J is TRBJ1-1; TRBD1 agrees at 7 bases. Germline CDR1 and CDR2: LNHDA and SQIVND (reference sequence). V gave up 3 bases and J gave up 5 bases; unmatched junction bases: 12. The CDR3 is 16 amino acids. The CDR3 here is CASSIGNPGRGTEAFF. For the CDR3, the DNA is TGTGCCAGTAGTATCGGTAACCCGGGCAGGGGGACTGAAGCTTTCTTT. The full variable domain, its missing parts supplied by reference TRBV19 and TRBJ1-1, is DGGITQSPKYLFRKEGQNVTLSCEQNLNHDAMYWYRQDPGQGLRLIYYSQIVNDFQKGDIAEGYSVSREKKESFPLTVTSAQKNPTAFYLCASSIGNPGRGTEAFFGQGTRLTVV.